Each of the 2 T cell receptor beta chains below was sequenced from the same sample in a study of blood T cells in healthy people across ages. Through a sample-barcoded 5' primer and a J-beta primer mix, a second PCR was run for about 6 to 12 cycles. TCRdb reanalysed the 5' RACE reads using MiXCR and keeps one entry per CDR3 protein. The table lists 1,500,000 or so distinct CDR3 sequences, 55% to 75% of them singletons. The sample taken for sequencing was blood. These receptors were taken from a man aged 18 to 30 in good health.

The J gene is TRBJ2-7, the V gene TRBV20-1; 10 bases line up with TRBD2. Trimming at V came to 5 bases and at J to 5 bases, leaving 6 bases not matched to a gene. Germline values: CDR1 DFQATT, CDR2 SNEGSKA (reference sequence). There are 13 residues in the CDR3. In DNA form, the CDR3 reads TGCAGTGCTGAACGAGCGGGAGGGAACGAGCAGTACTTC. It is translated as CSAERAGGNEQYF.

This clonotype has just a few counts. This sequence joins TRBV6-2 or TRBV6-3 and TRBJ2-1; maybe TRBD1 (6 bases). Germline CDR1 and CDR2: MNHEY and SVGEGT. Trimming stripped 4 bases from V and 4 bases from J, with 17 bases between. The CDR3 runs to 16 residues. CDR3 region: CASSSRQESSYNEQFF. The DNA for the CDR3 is TGTGCCAGCAGTTCGCGACAGGAATCCTCATACAATGAGCAGTTCTTC.